This T cell receptor (beta chain) was retrieved from a study of cytomegalovirus exposure and HLA in healthy donors. About the research overall: Genotyping of 430 or so donors showed that 70% to 90% belonged to the Caucasian-associated ancestry cluster.

60 Vbeta and 13 Jbeta primers were used in PCR. Libraries were prepared by immunoSEQ multiplex PCR; TCRdb keeps only in-frame clonotypes and omits some of them. The sample shows over 150,000 clones, roughly four fifths of them seen only once. Concerning this clone: Antigen specificity is unknown.

V lost 5 bases to trimming and J lost 11 bases, with 15 bases between them. This CDR3 comprises 12 residues. Per the germline V gene, CDR1 is LNHNV and CDR2 is YYDKDF (reference sequence). Whole-study findings and limits: What a later analysis reportedly showed was that an Asian-associated ancestry cluster had fewer N-insertions than the roughly 720-donor mean. HLA alleles were associated with roughly 17,000 TCR beta sequences in a later analysis at 0.05 false discovery rate. Later analysis indicated greater clonal expansion among HLA-associated TCR beta chains than among equally common other chains.

V gene TRBV15 combines with J gene TRBJ1-1; tentatively, D is TRBD1 (5 bases). Sequencing was performed on PBMCs. This sequence was found in a man aged 18 to 35 in good health and CMV-seronegative. DNA of the CDR3: TGTGCCACCAGCCCCGCAAGGACATGGGCTTTCTTT. Its protein is CATSPARTWAFF.